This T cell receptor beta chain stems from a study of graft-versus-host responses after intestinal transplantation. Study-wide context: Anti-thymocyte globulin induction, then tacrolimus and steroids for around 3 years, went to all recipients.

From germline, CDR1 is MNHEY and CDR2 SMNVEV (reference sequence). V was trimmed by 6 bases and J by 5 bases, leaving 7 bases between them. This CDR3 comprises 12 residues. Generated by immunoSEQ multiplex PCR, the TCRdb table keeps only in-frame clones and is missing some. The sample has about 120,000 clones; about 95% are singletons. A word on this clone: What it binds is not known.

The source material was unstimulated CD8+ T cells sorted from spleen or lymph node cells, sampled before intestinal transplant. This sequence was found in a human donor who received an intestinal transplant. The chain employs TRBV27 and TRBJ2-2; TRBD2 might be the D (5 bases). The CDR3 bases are TGTGCCAGCAGCCCGGGGACCGGGGAGCTGTTTTTT. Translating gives CASSPGTGELFF.